The 26 T cell receptor beta chains below all came from one sample that was sequenced in a study of tumor and adjacent non-tumor tissue in lung cancer. This sample's RNA came from whole unsorted tissue. Three rounds of nested PCR, following a modified ARM-PCR protocol, produced the TCRbeta library. One entry per CDR3 protein results from TCRdb running MiXCR on the multiplex PCR reads. Seen here are fewer than 100,000 distinct CDR3 sequences, over 55% observed once, and the top ten hold approximately 9.5%. The sample taken for sequencing was lung tumor tissue. Receptors were obtained from a woman aged 35 to 49 with non-small cell lung cancer.

In regard to this clonotype: The CDR3 does not end in the conserved phenylalanine or tryptophan, so this is likely a read error. This chain uses TRBV5-5 with TRBJ1-2; maybe TRBD1 (6 bases). V was trimmed by 0 bases and J by 9 bases, leaving 15 bases between them. This CDR3 region has 14 residues. CDR1 and CDR2 from the germline V gene are SGHKS and YYEKEE (reference sequence). DNA for the CDR3: TGTGCCAGCAGCTTGGCCTGGGAAGGGACAAGCTACACCTTA. This encodes CASSLAWEGTSYTL.

Remarks on this clonotype: A much larger clone is a single base away; this may be a read error. CDR3 coding DNA: TGTGTCAGCAGCCCGCGCAGGGCCGGGAACACCGGGGAGCTGTTTTTT. Translation gives CVSSPRRAGNTGELFF. V and J are TRBV12-3 or TRBV12-4 and TRBJ2-2, with a tentative D call TRBD1 (5 bases). This CDR3 is 16 amino acids long.

As regards this clonotype: This may be a read error, as it is one base from a much larger clone. CDR3 in DNA: TGCGCCAGCAGCCGCAGACTAGCGGGGGTGACCCAAGAGACCCTGTACTTC. It codes for CASSRRLAGVTQETLYF. J is TRBJ2-5 and V is TRBV4-1, with 12 bases fitting TRBD2. The CDR3 spans 17 residues. CDR1 and CDR2 from the germline V gene are MGHRA and YSYEKL.

A note on this clonotype: A much larger clone lies a single base off, so this may be a read error. The CDR3 DNA follows: TGTGCCAGCAGCTTATTCGGGGGCGCGGAGCCCAACGAGCAGTACTTC. Translated: CASSLFGGAEPNEQYF. The chain carries TRBV5-6 and TRBJ2-7, with D tentatively TRBD1 or TRBD2 (6 bases each). Germline CDR1 SGHDT, CDR2 YYEEEE. With 2 bases removed from V and 5 bases from J, the gap between germline ends came to 20 bases. The CDR3 is 16 residues long.

This clonotype was counted at least ten times. The chain joins TRBV5-1 to TRBJ2-7; TRBD1 agrees at 8 bases. The CDR3 totals 16 residues. Per germline, CDR1 SGHRS and CDR2 YFSETQ. The V and J ends lost 4 bases and 7 bases, in that order; junction bases with no gene match: 16. The CDR3 protein is CASSRVTGTGLEEQYF. The CDR3 DNA reads as TGCGCCAGCAGCAGGGTGACCGGGACAGGCCTCGAGGAGCAGTACTTC.

Remarks on this clonotype: The junction does not match germline at one end; this may be a read error. The chain has TRBV11-2 and TRBJ2-1; 8 bases map to TRBD2. The CDR3 sequence is 14 residues long. Germline V gene sequence: CDR1 SGHAT, CDR2 FQNNGV. Here the CDR3 reads CASSWTSRNNEQFF. As DNA, the CDR3 is TGCGCCAGTAGCTGGACTAGCAGAAACAATGAGCAATTCTTC.

The chain is built from TRBV28 and TRBJ2-5; a possible D gene is TRBD2 (5 bases). Germline V gene sequence: CDR1 MDHEN, CDR2 SYDVKM. The CDR3 has 11 residues. V was pared by 6 bases and J by 7 bases, with 9 bases between. CDR3 region: CASSPGGTQYF. Written as DNA, the CDR3 is TGTGCCAGCAGCCCTGGAGGGACCCAGTACTTC.

As for this clonotype: The junction differs from germline at one of its ends, possibly a read error. The genes are TRBV6-5 and TRBJ2-5, with D maybe TRBD1 (6 bases). Per germline, CDR1 MNHEY and CDR2 SVGAGI. The CDR3 runs 14 residues. The CDR3 is CARSYSTGPETQYF. The CDR3 DNA follows: TGTGCCAGGAGTTACTCCACAGGGCCGGAAACCCAGTACTTC.

About this clonotype: This may be a read error, as it is one base from a much larger clone. The J gene is TRBJ2-1, the V gene TRBV5-1; 8 positions match TRBD2. Germline CDR1 and CDR2: SGHRS and YFSETQ. The CDR3 consists of 15 residues. The CDR3 loop is CASSAAGTRNNERFF. CDR3 in DNA: TGCGCCAGCAGCGCAGCCGGGACTAGAAACAATGAGCGGTTCTTC.

Comment on this clonotype: A much larger clone is a single base away; this may be a read error. The J gene is TRBJ2-7, the V gene TRBV12-3 or TRBV12-4; the D gene is possibly TRBD1 (5 bases). Trimming left V 3 bases short and J 3 bases short, with 9 bases between. The CDR3 totals 13 residues. The chain's CDR3 is CASSFLDSYEQYF. CDR3 nucleotide sequence: TGTGCCAGCAGTTTCCTCGACAGCTACGAGCAGTACTTC.

About this clonotype itself: This sequence may be a read error, since a much larger clone differs from it by one base. The gene calls are TRBV30 and TRBJ1-6; 7 positions match TRBD1. This CDR3 comprises 13 residues. Germline lookup yields CDR1 GTSNPN and CDR2 SVGIG (reference sequence). The CDR3 DNA sequence: TGTGCCTGGGGGGGACAGATTAATTCACCCCTCCTCTTT. Translation: CAWGGQINSPLLF.

The chain uses TRBV6-5 and TRBJ2-3; the match to TRBD2 covers 8 bases. CDR3 length equals 16 residues. CDR1 and CDR2 (germline): MNHEY, SVGAGI. Trimming took 7 bases from V and 5 from J; bases not matched to a gene: 14. The CDR3 loop is CASTPGGGPCRDTQYF. DNA of the CDR3: TGTGCCAGCACCCCAGGCGGGGGGCCCTGCAGAGATACGCAGTATTTT.

The table lists this clonotype with a few counts. Given a much more abundant clone one base away, this may be a read error. This chain uses TRBV28 with TRBJ1-6; a possible D gene is TRBD1 (5 bases). There are 16 residues in the CDR3. With 7 bases removed from V and 1 base from J, the gap between germline ends came to 14 bases. Germline V gives CDR1 MDHEN, CDR2 SYDVKM. CDR3 loop: CASNGRGMSYNSPLHF. The CDR3 region has the DNA TGTGCCAGCAATGGAAGGGGTATGTCCTATAATTCACCCCTCCACTTT.

Points on this clonotype: It may be a read error: a sequence one base away is much more abundant. The chain joins TRBV12-3 or TRBV12-4 to TRBJ1-6; D is unresolved. The CDR3 consists of 13 residues. As DNA, the CDR3 is TGTGCCAGCAGTCGAGACTGGGATTCACTCCTCCACTTT. Translating gives CASSRDWDSLLHF.

This rearrangement joins TRBV29-1 to TRBJ2-3; the D call may be TRBD1 or TRBD2 (5 bases each). Germline V gene sequence: CDR1 SQVTM, CDR2 ANQGSEA. The CDR3 covers 14 residues. The CDR3 coding sequence is TGCAGTATGCGACCCAGGGAGCGGACAGATACGCAGTATTTT. Amino acid sequence: CSMRPRERTDTQYF.

This clonotype has only one observation. Relative to the germline gene, one junction end is altered; a read error may explain this. The chain carries TRBV4-1 and TRBJ2-5; D may be TRBD1 (6 bases). CDR1 is MGHRA and CDR2 is YSYEKL in the germline V gene. The length of the CDR3 is 14 residues. The CDR3 loop is CANSQSQQGYPQYF. CDR3 DNA sequence: TGCGCCAACAGCCAGTCACAACAGGGATACCCCCAGTACTTC.

A remark on this clonotype: The conserved final phenylalanine or tryptophan is absent from the CDR3, which likely points to a read error. The chain couples TRBV6-5 to TRBJ2-6; D might be TRBD2 (5 bases). Trimming removed 8 bases at V and 0 bases at J, with 14 bases between. The CDR3 loop spans 16 amino acids. Looked up from germline, CDR1 is MNHEY and CDR2 is SVGAGI. The CDR3 loop is CASGWTQTSGANVLTL. The CDR3 DNA reads TGTGCCAGCGGTTGGACTCAAACCTCTGGGGCCAACGTCCTGACTCTC.

This clonotype was seen more than once but under ten times. At one boundary the junction diverges from the germline segment, which might be a read error. This chain links TRBV5-1 with TRBJ2-1, with D possibly matching TRBD2 (5 bases). The CDR3 sequence is 18 residues long. Germline CDR1 SGHRS, CDR2 YFSETQ. The DNA for the CDR3 is TGTGCCAGCAGCCTGTACCCTAGCATTTTAAACTCCTACAATGAGCAGTTCTTC. Protein sequence: CASSLYPSILNSYNEQFF. The full variable domain, with the rest looked up from reference TRBV5-1 and TRBJ2-1, is KAGVTQTPRYLIKTRGQQVTLSCSPISGHRSVSWYQQTPGQGLQFLFEYFSETQRNKGNFPGRFSGRQFSNSRSEMNVSTLELGDSALYLCASSLYPSILNSYNEQFFGPGTRLTVL.

With respect to this clonotype: Compared with germline, one end of the junction differs, possibly owing to a read error. The chain has TRBV12-3 or TRBV12-4 and TRBJ2-1, with D perhaps given as TRBD1 or TRBD2 (6 bases each). CDR3 length: 15 amino acids. The CDR3, as DNA: TGTGCCAGCAGTTTTAAGGGGGGAATAGTCAATGAGCAGTTCTTT. Its translation: CASSFKGGIVNEQFF.

As regards this clonotype: The junction departs from germline at one end; a sequencing error may be responsible. V is TRBV6-6 and J is TRBJ2-3; the D is unclear. The germline V gene has CDR1 MNHNY and CDR2 SVGAGI (reference sequence). The CDR3 consists of 15 residues. The CDR3: CTSSYGMAETDTQYF. As DNA, the CDR3 is TGTACCAGCAGTTACGGAATGGCGGAGACAGATACGCAGTATTTT.

This sequence joins TRBV5-1 and TRBJ2-5, with D uncertain. The CDR3 has 13 amino acids. Germline CDR1 is SGHRS and CDR2 is YFSETQ. Trimming removed 8 bases at V and 1 base at J, with 12 bases between. The CDR3 loop is CASSRAGQETQYF. The CDR3 bases are TGCGCCAGTAGCAGAGCCGGCCAAGAGACCCAGTACTTC. Full variable domain (remainder filled in from reference TRBV5-1 and TRBJ2-5): KAGVTQTPRYLIKTRGQQVTLSCSPISGHRSVSWYQQTPGQGLQFLFEYFSETQRNKGNFPGRFSGRQFSNSRSEMNVSTLELGDSALYLCASSRAGQETQYFGPGTRLLVL.

The rearrangement links TRBV7-3 to TRBJ2-1; 9 bases map to TRBD2. From germline, CDR1 is SGHTA and CDR2 FQGTGA. The trim removed 3 bases at V and 4 bases at J, leaving 4 bases unmatched. The CDR3 runs 15 residues. CDR3 in amino acids: CASSFGLAGYNEQFF. Here the CDR3 DNA reads TGTGCCAGCAGCTTTGGCCTAGCGGGGTACAATGAGCAGTTCTTC.

This clonotype was detected only a few times. A single base separates this from a much larger clone, so it may be a read error. CDR3 loop: CVISEVLGGGNQPQHF. In DNA, the CDR3 is TGTGTCATCAGTGAGGTCCTGGGGGGGGGTAATCAGCCCCAGCATTTT. This chain joins TRBV10-3 and TRBJ1-5; weak D call: TRBD1 (5 bases). The CDR3 covers 16 residues. Germline V gene sequence: CDR1 ENHRY, CDR2 SYGVKD.

For this clonotype: Relative to the germline gene, one junction end is altered; a read error may explain this. The rearrangement links TRBV4-1 to TRBJ1-2; D is unresolved. Germline V gene data show CDR1 as MGHRA and CDR2 as YSYEKL. The CDR3 loop spans 12 amino acids. The CDR3 nucleotides are TGCGCCATCAGCCAACAAGGTCATGGCTACACCTTC. This sequence encodes CAISQQGHGYTF.

Comment on this clonotype: Because the CDR3 is missing its conserved closing phenylalanine or tryptophan, this is likely a read error. The chain uses TRBV11-2 and TRBJ2-5, with unresolved D. Germline V gene lookup returns CDR1 SGHAT and CDR2 FQNNGV. The CDR3 is made up of 15 amino acids. The CDR3 sequence: CASTKFGQAQVTQYY. The CDR3 DNA reads TGTGCCAGCACCAAATTCGGGCAGGCACAAGTGACCCAGTACTAC.

Regarding this clonotype: The CDR3 end shows no conserved phenylalanine or tryptophan, and so a read error is likely. The chain joins TRBV7-8 to TRBJ1-1; a weak D match, TRBD1 (6 bases). V lost 1 base to trimming and J lost 4 bases, with 13 bases between them. Germline CDR1 SGHVS, CDR2 FQNEAQ. This CDR3 spans 15 amino acids. The CDR3 here is CASSLDREFRTEAFL. The CDR3 coding sequence is TGTGCCAGCAGCTTAGACAGGGAGTTTCGCACTGAAGCTTTCCTT.